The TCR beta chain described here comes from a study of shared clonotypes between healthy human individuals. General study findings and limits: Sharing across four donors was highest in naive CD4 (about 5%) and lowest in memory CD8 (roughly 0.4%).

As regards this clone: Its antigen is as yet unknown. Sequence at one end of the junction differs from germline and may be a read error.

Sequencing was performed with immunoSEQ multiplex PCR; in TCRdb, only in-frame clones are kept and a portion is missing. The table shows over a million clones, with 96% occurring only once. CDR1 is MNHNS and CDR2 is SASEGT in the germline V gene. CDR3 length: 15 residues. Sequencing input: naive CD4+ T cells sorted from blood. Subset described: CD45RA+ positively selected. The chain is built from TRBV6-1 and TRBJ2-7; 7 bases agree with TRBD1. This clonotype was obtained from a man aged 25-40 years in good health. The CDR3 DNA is TGTGCCAGCAGGGAAGGGACAGCGTACCCCTACGAGCAGTACTTC. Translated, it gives CASREGTAYPYEQYF.